This T cell receptor (beta chain) originates from a study of T cells in tuberculosis. Study context: A South African cohort included IGRA-negative adolescents, latently infected IGRA-positive adolescents and adults with active tuberculosis. Samples predate treatment or fall within its first 7 days.

Trimming left V 4 bases short and J 4 bases short, with 2 bases between. The CDR3 length is 12 residues. Germline V gene sequence: CDR1 MGHRA, CDR2 YSYEKL. Sequencing used immunoSEQ multiplex PCR; TCRdb keeps in-frame clones, though not all of them. The data hold 25,000 to 35,000 clones, with roughly nine tenths observed a single time. Findings of the study overall: Active tuberculosis alpha repertoires lay closer to GMM-specific TCRs than controls'. Smaller alpha distances in active tuberculosis partly reflected shorter CDR3-alpha lengths.

As regards this clone: The antigen is undetermined.

Indicated time point: new active TB diagnosis, blood taken before or within 7 days of starting treatment. The sequence came from an adult with tuberculosis. The J gene is TRBJ2-6, the V gene TRBV4-1, with D hard to call. The sample was PBMCs, taken at tuberculosis diagnosis. In nucleotides, the CDR3 is TGCGCCAGCAGCCCAGGGGCCAACGTCCTGACTTTC. Protein sequence: CASSPGANVLTF.